These 30 T cell receptor beta chains originate from one sample sequenced in a study of CD8+CD57+ T cells in acquired aplastic anemia. Profiling of TCR beta VDJ combinations and CDR3 sequences used genomic DNA as template. TCRdb re-derived calls from the reads in MiXCR, one entry per CDR3 protein. The sample has roughly 200,000 distinct CDR3 sequences; around 60% are singletons. The sample taken for sequencing was sorted CD4+, CD8+, or CD8+CD57+ T cells (not recorded which) from PBMCs. The origin of the receptors is a human donor in good health.

This clonotype was detected many times. The V and J genes are TRBV3-1 and TRBJ1-1, with 8 bases aligning to TRBD1. The germline V gene has CDR1 LGHDT and CDR2 YNNKEL (reference sequence). The CDR3 length is 13 residues. Trimming removed 4 bases from V and 4 bases from J; junction bases left unmatched: 2. CDR3 protein: CASSLTGVTEAFF. The CDR3 nucleotides read TGTGCCAGCAGCCTGACAGGGGTCACTGAAGCTTTCTTT.

The chain is built from TRBV7-8 and TRBJ1-5; D might be TRBD1 (5 bases). CDR1 and CDR2 from the germline V gene are SGHVS and FQNEAQ. The CDR3 length is 11 residues. V lost 6 bases and J 14 bases, leaving 14 bases between the germline ends. CDR3 loop: CASRGVAYEHF. As DNA, the CDR3 is TGTGCCAGCAGGGGGGTCGCCTACGAGCATTTT.

There are a few counts of this clonotype. The V call is TRBV29-1, the J call TRBJ1-2, with 8 bases identical to TRBD1. Trimming took 4 bases from V and 5 from J; bases not matched to a gene: 6. This CDR3 is built from 13 residues. Per the germline V gene, CDR1 is SQVTM and CDR2 is ANQGSEA. The CDR3 reads CSVGTGRRYGYTF. The CDR3 coding sequence is TGCAGCGTTGGGACAGGGAGGAGGTATGGCTACACCTTC.

The sample holds one count of this clonotype. V and J are TRBV20-1 and TRBJ2-5; a weak D match, TRBD2 (5 bases). CDR3 length: 14 amino acids. In germline, CDR1 is DFQATT, CDR2 SNEGSKA (reference sequence). The CDR3 DNA is TGCAGCACTCCCCGCGATTGGTCGGGGGAGACCCAGTACTTC. Protein: CSTPRDWSGETQYF.

This sequence joins TRBV5-1 and TRBJ2-5, with D tentatively TRBD2 (6 bases). CDR3 length equals 14 residues. Trimming took off 2 bases at V and 1 base at J, with 9 bases between the two ends. CDR1 SGHRS and CDR2 YFSETQ come from the germline V gene. For the CDR3, the DNA is TGCGCCAGCAGCTTTACTAGCCTCCAAGAGACCCAGTACTTC. Its translation is CASSFTSLQETQYF. Together with reference TRBV5-1 and TRBJ2-5, the CDR3 gives the full variable domain: KAGVTQTPRYLIKTRGQQVTLSCSPISGHRSVSWYQQTPGQGLQFLFEYFSETQRNKGNFPGRFSGRQFSNSRSEMNVSTLELGDSALYLCASSFTSLQETQYFGPGTRLLVL.

CDR3 in DNA: TGTGCCAGCAGCGCCGGGGGAGGTCACGAGCAGTACTTC. Protein: CASSAGGGHEQYF. This chain connects TRBV9 to TRBJ2-7; possibly TRBD2 for D (6 bases). The CDR3 runs 13 residues. Between the trimmed V and J ends, which lost 3 bases and 5 bases, there was a span of 12 bases. The germline V gene has CDR1 SGDLS and CDR2 YYNGEE. Drawing the rest from reference TRBV9 and TRBJ2-7, the complete variable domain is DSGVTQTPKHLITATGQRVTLRCSPRSGDLSVYWYQQSLDQGLQFLIQYYNGEERAKGNILERFSAQQFPDLHSELNLSSLELGDSALYFCASSAGGGHEQYFGPGTRLTVT.

Many counts were recorded for this clonotype. The V call is TRBV25-1, the J call TRBJ1-1, with D possibly TRBD1 on 6 matching bases. V dropped 1 base and J dropped 9 bases, with 15 bases sitting between them. The germline CDR1 and CDR2 sequences are MGHDK and SYGVNS. The CDR3 is 14 amino acids. This CDR3 reads CASSELWGQTQAFF. Here the CDR3 DNA reads TGTGCCAGCAGTGAATTGTGGGGGCAAACCCAAGCTTTCTTT.

The genes are TRBV5-1 and TRBJ2-2; possibly TRBD2 for D (6 bases). Germline CDR1 and CDR2: SGHRS and YFSETQ. V gave up 6 bases and J gave up 1 base, with 13 bases separating them. CDR3 size: 15 residues. CDR3 sequence (DNA): TGCGCCAGCACCTCTAGCGAAAAGAACACCGGGGAGCTGTTTTTT. Translated, it gives CASTSSEKNTGELFF.

This clonotype was detected many times. This chain joins TRBV5-1 and TRBJ2-1, with D possibly TRBD2 on 7 matching bases. The CDR3 extends over 15 amino acids. The V and J ends lost 9 bases and 8 bases respectively, with 24 bases between them. Germline V lookup: CDR1 SGHRS, CDR2 YFSETQ. CDR3 in amino acids: CATQPGGGIRDEQFF. For the CDR3, the DNA is TGCGCCACCCAACCGGGGGGCGGGATAAGGGATGAGCAGTTCTTC.

This clonotype was counted ten times or more. This chain joins TRBV7-6 and TRBJ2-1; D possibly corresponds to TRBD2 (7 bases). Germline V CDR1 and CDR2: SGHVS, FNYEAQ. With 6 bases removed from V and 4 bases from J, the gap between germline ends came to 13 bases. The CDR3 spans 14 residues. The CDR3 coding sequence is TGTGCCAGCAGTACGGGGGGCAAATACAATGAGCAGTTCTTC. Translated, it gives CASSTGGKYNEQFF.

This sequence joins TRBV19 and TRBJ2-5; the D is unclear. The CDR3 is 13 residues long. The V gene's germline CDR1 is LNHDA and CDR2 SQIVND (reference sequence). V was trimmed by 3 bases and J by 5 bases, leaving 10 bases between them. The CDR3, as DNA: TGTGCCAGTAGTATGAGCCACGGGGAGACCCAGTACTTC. Residues: CASSMSHGETQYF.

V gene TRBV2 combines with J gene TRBJ1-6, with D unresolved. The CDR3 has 16 residues. Germline CDR1 reads SNHLY; CDR2 reads FYNNEI. V was trimmed by 5 bases and J by 5 bases, leaving 16 bases between them. CDR3 sequence: CASSFNRVTNNSPLHF. CDR3 nucleotide sequence: TGTGCCAGCAGTTTTAATCGAGTTACCAATAATTCACCCCTCCACTTT.

This clonotype was seen just once. The chain is built from TRBV29-1 and TRBJ1-4; 8 positions match TRBD1. The J segment lost 8 bases and the V segment lost 7 bases, leaving 9 bases of the junction unmatched. This CDR3 is built from 13 residues. Germline loops: CDR1 SQVTM, CDR2 ANQGSEA. CDR3 DNA: TGCAGCGCTAGGACAGGGTACAAAGAAAAACTGTTTTTT. Protein product: CSARTGYKEKLFF.

The rearrangement links TRBV7-9 to TRBJ2-3, with TRBD2 matching 7 bases. Germline loops: CDR1 SEHNR, CDR2 FQNEAQ (reference sequence). This CDR3 has 15 amino acids. The junction had 5 bases not matched to a gene; V was cut back by 4 bases and J by 1 base. The DNA for the CDR3 is TGTGCCAGCAGCTCGCGGGGGTACCGCACAGATACGCAGTATTTT. This gives the protein CASSSRGYRTDTQYF.

The gene calls are TRBV7-2 and TRBJ1-1; D remains ambiguous. Germline values: CDR1 SGHTA, CDR2 FQGNSA. Trimming shortened V by 4 bases and J by 5 bases, and 11 bases separated the two germline ends. This CDR3 comprises 13 residues. The chain's CDR3 is CASSSSGSTEAFF. As DNA, the CDR3 is TGTGCCAGCAGCTCTTCTGGGTCAACTGAAGCTTTCTTT.

This chain links TRBV9 with TRBJ2-1; D remains ambiguous. With 0 bases removed from V and 4 bases from J, the gap between germline ends came to 11 bases. Germline V gene sequence: CDR1 SGDLS, CDR2 YYNGEE. This CDR3 is 15 amino acids long. The chain's CDR3 is CASSVGSPAYNEQFF. The CDR3 bases are TGTGCCAGCAGCGTAGGGAGCCCAGCATACAATGAGCAGTTCTTC.

This clonotype was seen a few times. The V call is TRBV7-9, the J call TRBJ2-6; D not resolved. The germline V gene has CDR1 SEHNR and CDR2 FQNEAQ (reference sequence). CDR3 length: 14 amino acids. V lost 4 bases and J lost 4, with 8 bases in between. The CDR3 protein is CASSYLSGANVLTF. The CDR3 region has the DNA TGTGCCAGCAGCTACCTATCCGGGGCCAACGTCCTGACTTTC.

This clonotype came up a few times. The chain joins TRBV20-1 to TRBJ2-7, with 9 bases identical to TRBD1. Germline CDR1 and CDR2: DFQATT and SNEGSKA (reference sequence). V lost 0 bases, J lost 6 bases, and 9 bases stayed unmatched. CDR3 length: 15 amino acids. In nucleotides, the CDR3 is TGCAGTGCTAGAGATCCGGGACAGGGTAATCCCGAGCAGTACTTC. Amino acids: CSARDPGQGNPEQYF.

The sample holds many counts of this clonotype. The V call is TRBV3-1, the J call TRBJ2-7; the match to TRBD1 covers 9 bases. The germline V gene has CDR1 LGHDT and CDR2 YNNKEL (reference sequence). The CDR3 totals 15 residues. The junction had 4 bases not matched to a gene; V was cut back by 3 bases and J by 1 base. The CDR3 protein is CASSHRDRASYEQYF. CDR3 sequence (DNA): TGTGCCAGCAGCCATCGGGACAGGGCATCCTACGAGCAGTACTTC.

The rearrangement uses TRBV11-1 and TRBJ1-4; tentative D call: TRBD1 (6 bases). Germline values: CDR1 SGHAT, CDR2 FQDESV (reference sequence). This CDR3 contains 14 residues. Trimming left V 4 bases short and J 6 bases short, with 12 bases between. The CDR3 loop reads CASSSTGSHEKLFF. The DNA of the CDR3 is TGTGCCAGCAGCTCAACAGGGTCTCATGAAAAACTGTTTTTT.

V gene TRBV12-3 or TRBV12-4 combines with J gene TRBJ2-7, with 9 nucleotides matching TRBD2. V lost 7 bases and J lost 7; bases outside the gene matches: 14. The CDR3 contains 15 residues. The CDR3 nucleotides read TGTGCCAGCACCATGGGGGCGGGGGGGCCCAGAGAGCAGTACTTC. Encoded protein: CASTMGAGGPREQYF.

CDR3 coding DNA: TGTGCCACCAGCACGAGAAGGCCAACTAATGAAAAACTGTTTTTT. Its translation: CATSTRRPTNEKLFF. The V call is TRBV15, the J call TRBJ1-4; D remains unclear. The germline gives CDR1 LNHNV, CDR2 YYDKDF (reference sequence). The CDR3 spans 15 residues. The germline V and J ends were trimmed by 4 bases and 0 bases, with 9 bases remaining between them.

This clonotype was seen ten or more times. The chain combines TRBV9 with TRBJ2-3; 8 bases line up with TRBD2. The CDR3 has 16 amino acids. CDR1 SGDLS and CDR2 YYNGEE come from the germline V gene. Unmatched junction bases numbered 8, after V lost 2 bases and J lost 3 bases. The CDR3 spells CASSVPASGFTDTQYF. CDR3 nucleotides: TGTGCCAGCAGCGTCCCGGCTAGCGGGTTTACAGATACGCAGTATTTT.

This chain joins TRBV7-2 and TRBJ1-2, with TRBD1 matching over 7 bases. The junction had 4 bases not matched to a gene; V was cut back by 5 bases and J by 4 bases. Looked up from germline, CDR1 is SGHTA and CDR2 is FQGNSA. The length of the CDR3 is 13 residues. CDR3 sequence: CASSRDSSYGYTF. The CDR3 nucleotides read TGTGCCAGCAGCCGGGACAGTAGCTATGGCTACACCTTC.

This clonotype occurred many times. The CDR3 DNA sequence: TGTGCCAGCAGCTTAGCGACAGGGGACCACACTGAAGCTTTCTTT. Translation: CASSLATGDHTEAFF. V is TRBV7-9 and J is TRBJ1-1; 8 bases are a match to TRBD1. The ends lost 0 bases at V and 3 bases at J; junction bases unmatched: 3. Germline lookup yields CDR1 SEHNR and CDR2 FQNEAQ (reference sequence). The CDR3 runs to 15 residues.

This clonotype was observed at least ten times. This chain links TRBV7-2 with TRBJ1-2, with TRBD1 identical over 7 bases. Trimming removed 6 bases from V and 2 bases from J; junction bases left unmatched: 3. This CDR3 is built from 13 residues. Germline CDR1 SGHTA, CDR2 FQGNSA. CDR3 DNA sequence: TGTGCCAGCAGTCCGACAGGGAACTATGGCTACACCTTC. Translating gives CASSPTGNYGYTF.

This rearrangement joins TRBV20-1 to TRBJ2-3, with 10 bases fitting TRBD2. The CDR3 spans 16 residues. CDR1 and CDR2 from the germline V gene are DFQATT and SNEGSKA (reference sequence). V shed 3 bases, J shed 0 bases, and the junction held 6 bases outside the gene matches. CDR3 DNA: TGCAGTGCTAGTCTACGGACTAGCGGAAGCACAGATACGCAGTATTTT. This encodes CSASLRTSGSTDTQYF.

The rearrangement joins TRBV4-2 to TRBJ2-2; no definite D call. Trimming pared 5 bases from V and 4 bases from J, leaving 17 bases between. The CDR3 covers 16 residues. Germline V gene lookup returns CDR1 LGHNA and CDR2 YNFKEQ. The CDR3 nucleotides read TGTGCCAGCAGCAACCGACCAGCCATAGGCACCGGGGAGCTGTTTTTT. Translation: CASSNRPAIGTGELFF.

Turning to this clonotype: Compared with germline, one end of the junction differs, possibly owing to a read error. V gene TRBV19 combines with J gene TRBJ1-2, with D unresolved. The CDR3 consists of 16 residues. Germline V gene lookup returns CDR1 LNHDA and CDR2 SQIVND (reference sequence). CDR3 amino acids: CASSHLPGPDNYCYTF. CDR3 coding DNA: TGTGCCAGTAGCCATTTGCCCGGGCCTGATAACTATTGCTACACCTTC.

J is TRBJ2-7 and V is TRBV6-4; D not certain. Germline V gene sequence: CDR1 MRHNA, CDR2 SNTAGT. The germline V and J ends were trimmed by 3 bases and 2 bases, with 11 bases remaining between them. This CDR3 has 14 amino acids. CDR3 region: CASSELAGAYEQYF. The CDR3 coding sequence is TGTGCCAGCAGTGAGTTGGCAGGAGCCTACGAGCAGTACTTC.